Below are 13 T cell receptor beta chains sequenced from a single sample in a study of shared clonotypes between healthy human individuals. Clones were sequenced by immunoSEQ multiplex PCR, and TCRdb holds only the in-frame ones, with some missing. The repertoire holds about 1 million clones, with approximately 80% as singletons. Sample: memory CD4+ T cells from PBMCs. The subset denotes: CD45RA-negative fraction. Receptors were obtained from a man between 18 and 29 years old in good health. Some clones in this sample may be carry-over from other donors' samples.

CDR3 DNA: TGTGCCAGCAGCCCGAAGAGGACAGTCTCTGGAAACACCATATATTTT. Translated, it gives CASSPKRTVSGNTIYF. The chain is built from TRBV7-8 and TRBJ1-3; D might be TRBD1 (6 bases). Trimming shortened V by 5 bases and J by 0 bases, and 14 bases separated the two germline ends. Germline assignment: CDR1 SGHVS and CDR2 FQNEAQ. The CDR3 covers 16 residues.

The V and J genes are TRBV7-3 and TRBJ2-1, with D maybe TRBD2 (6 bases). This CDR3 contains 15 residues. Germline CDR1 reads SGHTA; CDR2 reads FQGTGA. Trimming cost V 3 bases and J 0 bases, with 9 bases left between them. The CDR3 sequence is CASSFGGSSYNEQFF. The CDR3 region has the DNA TGTGCCAGCAGCTTTGGGGGGAGCTCCTACAATGAGCAGTTCTTC.

The rearrangement uses TRBV7-2 and TRBJ2-1; 10 bases are a match to TRBD2. Trimming took 5 bases from V and 5 from J; bases not matched to a gene: 12. The germline V gene encodes CDR1 SGHTA and CDR2 FQGNSA. CDR3 length equals 17 residues. In DNA, the CDR3 is TGTGCCAGCAGCACCCCAGGTGCACTAGCGGGAAACAATGAGCAGTTCTTC. This encodes CASSTPGALAGNNEQFF.

This chain uses TRBV19 with TRBJ2-3; 7 nucleotides align to TRBD2. This CDR3 contains 14 residues. The V and J ends lost 3 bases and 6 bases, in that order; junction bases with no gene match: 6. Germline CDR1 and CDR2: LNHDA and SQIVND (reference sequence). DNA of the CDR3: TGTGCCAGTAGTATGGGGCGGGAGTGGGATACGCAGTATTTT. This translates into CASSMGREWDTQYF.

The V gene is TRBV29-1, the J gene TRBJ1-2; D call uncertain. The V end was cut by 4 bases, the J end by 3 bases, with 6 bases between. Germline values: CDR1 SQVTM, CDR2 ANQGSEA. The CDR3 is made up of 11 amino acids. The CDR3 region is CSVARDYGYTF. In DNA form, the CDR3 reads TGCAGCGTTGCCCGGGACTATGGCTACACCTTC.

This CDR3 is CASSFPQAGTDTQYF. The DNA of the CDR3 is TGTGCCAGCAGCTTCCCCCAGGCGGGGACAGATACGCAGTATTTT. The V gene is TRBV11-2, the J gene TRBJ2-3; tentatively, D is TRBD2 (6 bases). V gave up 3 bases and J gave up 3 bases, with 13 bases separating them. The CDR3 consists of 15 residues. Germline values: CDR1 SGHAT, CDR2 FQNNGV.

The V and J genes are TRBV6-1 and TRBJ2-7, with 10 bases identical to TRBD1. The V and J ends lost 6 bases and 5 bases, in that order; junction bases with no gene match: 4. CDR1 and CDR2 from the germline V gene are MNHNS and SASEGT. The CDR3 totals 13 residues. CDR3 residues: CASRDRGQNEQYF. As DNA, the CDR3 is TGTGCCAGCAGAGACAGGGGGCAAAACGAGCAGTACTTC.

The chain recombines TRBV6-5 with TRBJ1-1, with no clear D. Germline V gives CDR1 MNHEY, CDR2 SVGAGI. The CDR3 is 13 amino acids. Between the trimmed V and J ends, which lost 10 bases and 0 bases, there was a span of 12 bases. CDR3 loop: CAISAELNTEAFF. CDR3 in DNA: TGTGCCATCTCGGCAGAATTGAACACTGAAGCTTTCTTT.

This clone was counted once. The chain recombines TRBV6-1 with TRBJ2-1; D unclear. CDR1 is MNHNS and CDR2 is SASEGT in the germline V gene. The CDR3 runs 13 residues. V lost 4 bases and J lost 6, with 10 bases in between. The CDR3 DNA reads TGTGCCAGCAGTGGGCGTACGAGCAATGAGCAGTTCTTC. As protein: CASSGRTSNEQFF.

The chain employs TRBV5-4 and TRBJ2-5; D uncertain. Trimming removed 2 bases at V and 1 base at J, with 9 bases between. The CDR3 loop spans 14 amino acids. CDR1 is SGHNT, CDR2 YYREEE, per germline (reference sequence). The CDR3 protein is CASSLNPSQETQYF. CDR3 coding DNA: TGTGCCAGCAGCTTAAACCCCTCCCAAGAGACCCAGTACTTC.

Written as DNA, the CDR3 is TGTGCCAGCAGTTCCGGGACAGGGGGCCGGTACGAGCAGTACTTC. Its protein is CASSSGTGGRYEQYF. The rearrangement joins TRBV28 to TRBJ2-7; 12 nucleotides agree with TRBD1. Germline V gives CDR1 MDHEN, CDR2 SYDVKM. V was pared by 4 bases and J by 4 bases, with 5 bases of the junction left unmatched. The CDR3 sequence is 15 residues long.

This clone has just one count. The rearrangement joins TRBV18 to TRBJ2-6; D perhaps matches TRBD2 (7 bases). In germline, CDR1 is KGHSH, CDR2 LQKENI. V lost 3 bases, J lost 0 bases, and 30 bases lay in between. This CDR3 is built from 23 residues. This CDR3 reads CASSPRGGGAQESINSGANVLTF. As DNA, the CDR3 is TGTGCCAGCTCACCTCGAGGAGGGGGGGCTCAAGAGTCGATAAACTCTGGGGCCAACGTCCTGACTTTC.

This clone was seen many times. The V call is TRBV4-1, the J call TRBJ1-2; D may be TRBD1 (6 bases). The CDR3 has 15 residues. CDR1 and CDR2 (germline): MGHRA, YSYEKL. The V gene lost 3 bases and the J gene lost 6 bases, with 17 bases spanning the gap. The CDR3 sequence is CASSQVGQTLNGYTF. For the CDR3, the DNA is TGCGCCAGCAGCCAGGTAGGACAGACTCTTAATGGCTACACCTTC.